The 21 T cell receptor beta chains given below trace back to one sample, sequenced in a study of TIL therapy for anti-PD-1-resistant metastatic lung cancer. The immunoSEQ assay was v3. The data were produced by immunoSEQ multiplex PCR, yet TCRdb's version contains in-frame clones alone and is incomplete. In the table there are tens of thousands of clones, 60% to 85% of which are singletons. Time point meaning: pre-treatment sample, taken before nivolumab and TIL therapy. Pleural nodules or supraclavicular lymph nodes made up most of the excised metastases sampled. Specimen: tumor tissue, collected at baseline. The source is a person between 25 and 80 years old with non-small cell lung cancer.

V gene TRBV5-1 combines with J gene TRBJ2-2; 8 nucleotides match TRBD1. After removal of 4 bases from V and 8 bases from J, the junction contained 10 bases not matched to a gene. Germline CDR1 and CDR2: SGHRS and YFSETQ. There are 15 residues in the CDR3. The CDR3 is CASSPDDRGSGELFF. The DNA for the CDR3 is TGCGCCAGCAGCCCGGACGACAGGGGTTCGGGGGAGCTGTTTTTT.

This chain links TRBV7-8 with TRBJ2-3, with no clear D. Germline lookup yields CDR1 SGHVS and CDR2 FQNEAQ. This CDR3 spans 13 amino acids. Between the trimmed V and J ends, which lost 3 bases and 1 base, there was a span of 5 bases. CDR3 in DNA: TGTGCCAGCAGCTTTGTTGGCACAGATACGCAGTATTTT. This sequence encodes CASSFVGTDTQYF.

This clone is medium-sized by share. The chain couples TRBV5-6 to TRBJ2-3; the D gene is possibly TRBD1 (5 bases). CDR1 is SGHDT and CDR2 is YYEEEE in the germline V gene. With 6 bases removed from V and 1 base from J, the gap between germline ends came to 9 bases. The CDR3 length is 13 residues. As DNA, the CDR3 is TGTGCCAGCACCGGCAGGGGCACAGATACGCAGTATTTT. Amino acid sequence: CASTGRGTDTQYF.

The J gene is TRBJ2-2, the V gene TRBV19, with 10 bases matching TRBD1. CDR3 length: 15 residues. The germline CDR1 and CDR2 sequences are LNHDA and SQIVND (reference sequence). The V gene end was trimmed by 6 bases and the J gene end by 2 bases; junction bases not matched to a gene: 3. CDR3 region: CASRDRGSNTGELFF. The DNA of the CDR3 is TGTGCCAGTAGGGACAGGGGGTCTAACACCGGGGAGCTGTTTTTT.

This chain links TRBV21-1 with TRBJ2-2. TRBV21-1 is recorded as a pseudogene. The length of the CDR3 is 19 residues. The CDR3 region is CASSKEGRIGRTNTGELFF. The CDR3 nucleotides read TGTGCCAGCAGCAAAGAAGGACGCATAGGGCGGACGAACACCGGGGAGCTGTTTTTT.

The chain uses TRBV7-6 and TRBJ1-3; no clear D. This CDR3 is built from 15 residues. Between the trimmed V and J ends, which lost 1 base and 0 bases, there was a span of 7 bases. Germline CDR1 reads SGHVS; CDR2 reads FNYEAQ. The CDR3, as DNA: TGTGCCAGCAGCTTAGACGGAAGCTCTGGAAACACCATATATTTT. Translating it yields CASSLDGSSGNTIYF.

The chain has TRBV2 and TRBJ2-1; tentatively, D is TRBD1 (5 bases). This CDR3 has 15 residues. Germline CDR1 and CDR2: SNHLY and FYNNEI. V lost 7 bases to trimming and J lost 2 bases, with 15 bases between them. CDR3 sequence reads: CASKAQVTTYNEQFF. The CDR3 nucleotides are TGTGCCAGCAAAGCACAGGTTACTACCTACAATGAGCAGTTCTTC.

The V call is TRBV19, the J call TRBJ1-2; D unclear. From germline, CDR1 is LNHDA and CDR2 SQIVND (reference sequence). V lost 7 bases and J 0 bases, leaving 9 bases between the germline ends. This CDR3 contains 13 residues. The CDR3 region has the DNA TGTGCCAGTACAGACGTAACTAACTATGGCTACACCTTC. Encoded protein: CASTDVTNYGYTF.

This rearrangement joins TRBV9 to TRBJ2-5; 8 bases align to TRBD1. Germline CDR1 and CDR2: SGDLS and YYNGEE. Unmatched junction bases numbered 14, after V lost 4 bases and J lost 6 bases. This CDR3 contains 16 residues. The CDR3 reads CASSPTAGQGQKTQYF. In nucleotides, the CDR3 is TGTGCCAGCAGCCCAACCGCCGGACAGGGTCAAAAGACCCAGTACTTC.

This clone was recorded at least ten times. J is TRBJ1-2 and V is TRBV29-1, with 7 positions matching TRBD1. This CDR3 is built from 14 residues. Trimming removed 7 bases from V and 7 bases from J; junction bases left unmatched: 15. CDR1 is SQVTM and CDR2 is ANQGSEA in the germline V gene. CDR3 amino acids: CSASSGQPRSGYTF. The CDR3 coding sequence is TGCAGCGCCTCTTCGGGACAGCCAAGGAGTGGCTACACCTTC.

The rearrangement uses TRBV19 and TRBJ1-2; D might be TRBD1 (6 bases). The CDR3 contains 15 residues. V dropped 6 bases and J dropped 4 bases, with 18 bases sitting between them. The V gene's germline CDR1 is LNHDA and CDR2 SQIVND (reference sequence). The CDR3: CASSPVGGLGYGYTF. CDR3 DNA sequence: TGTGCCAGTAGCCCTGTGGGGGGCTTGGGCTATGGCTACACCTTC.

This clone has only one observation. This chain joins TRBV4-2 and TRBJ2-7; the match to TRBD1 covers 9 bases. V gave up 0 bases and J gave up 0 bases; unmatched junction bases: 3. Germline CDR1 reads LGHNA; CDR2 reads YNFKEQ. The CDR3 length is 16 residues. The CDR3 sequence: CASSQDATGGSYEQYF. The CDR3 DNA is TGTGCCAGCAGCCAAGATGCGACAGGGGGCTCCTACGAGCAGTACTTC.

The CDR3 sequence is CASSIPGFDTEAFF. The CDR3 nucleotides read TGTGCCAGCAGTATCCCGGGGTTTGACACTGAAGCTTTCTTT. This chain joins TRBV28 and TRBJ1-1; no firm D call. The germline V gene has CDR1 MDHEN and CDR2 SYDVKM. V lost 5 bases and J 3 bases, leaving 13 bases between the germline ends. The CDR3 sequence is 14 residues long.

The chain joins TRBV25-1 to TRBJ2-5, with D maybe TRBD1 (6 bases). The CDR3 has 15 residues. V was trimmed by 0 bases and J by 4 bases, leaving 12 bases between them. Germline V gene data show CDR1 as MGHDK and CDR2 as SYGVNS. The CDR3 DNA reads as TGTGCCAGCAGTGAATATACAGGGTTAGGAGAGACCCAGTACTTC. This encodes CASSEYTGLGETQYF.

To note about this clone: A junction boundary mismatches the germline segment, possibly from a read error. V is TRBV7-2 and J is TRBJ1-1; 8 bases line up with TRBD1. Germline CDR1 is SGHTA and CDR2 is FQGNSA. This CDR3 has 12 residues. CDR3 coding DNA: TGTGCCAGCAGCCACCAAAGGACAGGGCGGAAGTTT. Protein product: CASSHQRTGRKF.

This clone was seen a few times. J is TRBJ1-5 and V is TRBV28; no firm D call. The CDR3 has 11 amino acids. Germline loops: CDR1 MDHEN, CDR2 SYDVKM. The V end lost 5 bases, the J end lost 3 bases, and 2 bases lay between the germline ends. DNA for the CDR3: TGTGCCAGCAGTGACAATCAGCCCCAGCATTTT. Translation: CASSDNQPQHF.

The CDR3 bases are TGTGCCAGCAGTCTCAAAGAGACCCAGTACTTC. Translating gives CASSLKETQYF. This rearrangement joins TRBV28 to TRBJ2-5; D call uncertain. The CDR3 is made up of 11 amino acids. The V gene lost 5 bases and the J gene lost 3 bases, with 4 bases spanning the gap. CDR1 is MDHEN and CDR2 is SYDVKM in the germline V gene.

V is TRBV7-2 and J is TRBJ2-5; the match to TRBD2 covers 10 bases. V shed 1 base, J shed 6 bases, and the junction held 11 bases outside the gene matches. Germline CDR1 and CDR2: SGHTA and FQGNSA. This CDR3 comprises 17 residues. The DNA for the CDR3 is TGTGCCAGCAGCTTAGGCCCGGGGACTAGCGCTAGAAAGACCCAGTACTTC. It is translated as CASSLGPGTSARKTQYF.

The sample holds a few counts of this clone. The rearrangement joins TRBV5-6 to TRBJ2-7; D remains ambiguous. The CDR3 consists of 13 residues. V lost 0 bases and J lost 8, with 12 bases in between. Germline V lookup: CDR1 SGHDT, CDR2 YYEEEE. This CDR3 reads CASSLADLSKQYF. The CDR3 DNA reads as TGTGCCAGCAGCTTGGCGGATTTGAGCAAGCAGTACTTC.

There are a few counts of this clone. The chain couples TRBV10-2 to TRBJ2-1, with 8 bases fitting TRBD2. CDR3 size: 13 residues. Germline assignment: CDR1 WSHSY and CDR2 SAAADI. V shed 7 bases, J shed 7 bases, and the junction held 6 bases outside the gene matches. Here the CDR3 reads CASTGTSSNEQFF. CDR3 DNA: TGCGCCAGCACCGGGACTAGTAGTAATGAGCAGTTCTTC.

V gene TRBV2 combines with J gene TRBJ1-1; no clear D gene. The CDR3 extends over 13 amino acids. Between the trimmed V and J ends, which lost 7 bases and 0 bases, there was a span of 9 bases. Germline values: CDR1 SNHLY, CDR2 FYNNEI. The CDR3 region is CASIYGLNTEAFF. CDR3 sequence (DNA): TGTGCCAGCATCTACGGGCTGAACACTGAAGCTTTCTTT.